This note documents a single T cell receptor (beta chain) sequence. No antigen is known for it. Base qualities are not at hand, and no much larger clone is one base apart. This entry is derived from a study of blood T cell repertoires in COVID-19 (dated by TCRdb to 2018 to 2021). As for the study more broadly: Collaborator samples came from the United States, Italy and Spain and covered acute and convalescent phases of COVID-19. A freely available public database, intended as a resource for researchers studying the immune response to SARS-CoV-2, is where the repertoires were released. Where available, HLA class I and class II types were taken from metadata supplied by the sample provider and were not determined by assay-based typing. Samples came from the ongoing ImmuneRACE study (first 160 participants) plus 1,254 subjects from 6 global collaborators. A de-identified subject ID, COVID-19 status, age in years and sex were almost always included in the sample metadata. The prospective study material was composed of cDNA or gDNA derived from T cells, B-cell-depleted T cells, or PBMCs. The dataset comprised deeply sampled blood TCRbeta repertoires from subjects exposed to, actively infected with, or recovered from COVID-19.

The study at large found these results: How much clinical and demographic metadata was included differed by source and by participant, and the metadata was provided uncurated.

Sequences GTSNPN (CDR1) and SVGIG (CDR2) are obtained from the germline V gene (reference sequence). Counted from cysteine to phenylalanine, this CDR3 has 11 amino acids. The DNA shown is the 33-base CDR3, in frame from base 1. V is cut back by 5 bases and J by 10 bases, with 5 bases in the junction unmatched. Participants in the prospective study were aged roughly 18 to 90 years, lived in 20 to 30 United States geographic areas, and enrolled through a virtual design. In the prospective study, participants were assigned to cohorts based on the clinical history participants reported in a screening survey and a study questionnaire. For ImmuneRACE Cohort 3, a participant was defined as recovered based on two consecutive negative NP/OP PCR tests, clearance by a healthcare professional, or resolution of symptoms. Mobile phlebotomists in the prospective study collected whole blood, serum and a nasopharyngeal or oropharyngeal swab from every participant. Prospective study participants could optionally give additional blood draws and questionnaires over an approximately two-month period. Blood samples from the prospective study were shipped frozen or at room temperature prior to DNA extraction.

TCRbeta CDR3 regions were amplified from genomic DNA by means of the immunoSEQ Assay, a bias-controlled multiplex PCR. The study's processing was this. Nucleated cell counts per sample were estimated from amplification of reference gene primers within the assay. To quantify the absolute abundance of each unique TCRbeta CDR3 rearrangement, sequence reads were collapsed and filtered. For each sample, productive Simpson clonality was calculated as the square root of Simpson's diversity index across productive rearrangements. TCRdb holds this immuneACCESS table with in-frame rearrangements only. Some clones are missing; in checked studies, unresolved V genes explain under half, and the rest has no known cause. V and J calls and clone size are as listed in that table; D and trimming were resolved from the DNA. This sample comprises a few hundred thousand clones, 70% to 90% of them detected only once. The leading ten clones occupy around 9.3% of the sample.

The sequence was obtained from a woman aged 18-30 years who had recovered from COVID-19. Sequences were obtained from PBMCs or T cells enriched from blood (not recorded which). The chain links TRBV30 with TRBJ1-1, with 9 bases aligning to TRBD1. CDR3 protein: CAWDTGGLAFF. The DNA sequence reads TGTGCCTGGGATACAGGGGGCCTAGCTTTCTTT.